The T cell receptor beta chain under discussion was sequenced for a study of blood T cell repertoires in COVID-19. Study information: T cells, B-cell-depleted T cells, or PBMCs supplied cDNA or gDNA.

J was trimmed by 3 bases and V by 6 bases; bases with no gene match: 5. CDR3 length equals 14 residues. CDR1 and CDR2 from the germline V gene are MDHEN and SYDVKM. Produced via immunoSEQ multiplex PCR; TCRdb's table is partial and in-frame only. The sample holds 85,000 to 130,000 clones, roughly four fifths seen once. A single count supports this clone. Sequencing input: peripheral blood. The chain recombines TRBV28 with TRBJ2-7, with TRBD1 identical over 10 bases. The clonotype was recovered from a man in his 60s with acute or convalescent COVID-19. The CDR3 coding sequence is TGTGCCAGCAGCGGGACAGGGGTAATCTACGAGCAGTACTTC. Protein sequence: CASSGTGVIYEQYF.